The 23 T cell receptor beta chains in this list originate from one sample, sequenced in a study of spatial heterogeneity in lung cancer. The time point denotes: sample taken at primary tumor resection. Their recognized antigens are unknown. Via MiXCR, TCRdb re-called the 5' RACE reads, giving one row per CDR3 protein. This table has a few thousand distinct CDR3 sequences, approximately 10% appearing once. The study, taken as a whole, reports: Counts of expanded intratumoral alpha and beta TCRs tracked tumor mutation counts.

Material: lung tumor tissue, obtained at surgery. These TCRs come from a female donor with early-stage non-small cell lung cancer.

V gene TRBV7-8 combines with J gene TRBJ2-2; D is unresolved. Germline V gene data show CDR1 as SGHVS and CDR2 as FQNEAQ. The CDR3 extends over 17 amino acids. V was trimmed by 5 bases and J by 4 bases, leaving 20 bases between them. This chain's CDR3 is CASSRRIWSKGTGELFF. CDR3 in DNA: TGTGCCAGCAGCCGCCGTATTTGGTCCAAGGGCACCGGGGAGCTGTTTTTT.

In this sample, this clonotype turned up a few times. The V gene is TRBV11-2, the J gene TRBJ2-5; D may match TRBD1 or TRBD2 (5 bases each). Germline V gene data show CDR1 as SGHAT and CDR2 as FQNNGV. Trimming left V 5 bases short and J 3 bases short, with 16 bases between. The CDR3 has 15 amino acids. CDR3 sequence (DNA): TGTGCCAGCAGCAAACCGGGGCTAGGAAAAGAGACCCAGTACTTC. As protein: CASSKPGLGKETQYF.

In its sample, this clonotype ranks as medium-sized (0.01 to 0.1%). This chain connects TRBV7-2 to TRBJ2-1; D unclear. CDR1 SGHTA and CDR2 FQGNSA come from the germline V gene. V gave up 4 bases and J gave up 5 bases, with 6 bases separating them. CDR3 length equals 12 residues. The CDR3 DNA reads as TGTGCCAGCAGCTCCCATCACAATGAGCAGTTCTTC. It translates to CASSSHHNEQFF.

This clonotype is labeled as medium-sized (0.01 to 0.1%). V is TRBV4-2 and J is TRBJ2-4; 9 nucleotides agree with TRBD1. V lost 1 base, J lost 4 bases, and 17 bases stayed unmatched. From germline, CDR1 is LGHNA and CDR2 YNFKEQ. The CDR3 consists of 20 residues. CDR3 protein: CASSQVGTRTGDLRKNIQYF. As DNA, the CDR3 is TGTGCCAGCAGCCAAGTTGGTACCCGGACAGGGGACTTGCGGAAAAACATTCAGTACTTC.

This clonotype rates as medium-sized. The chain has TRBV20-1 and TRBJ1-6; 7 positions agree with TRBD1. Germline trimming cut 1 base from V and 3 bases from J; bases unmatched to any gene: 0. This CDR3 contains 14 residues. Germline assignment: CDR1 DFQATT and CDR2 SNEGSKA (reference sequence). The CDR3 loop reads CSARAGGYNSPLHF. In DNA form, the CDR3 reads TGCAGTGCTAGAGCAGGGGGCTATAATTCACCCCTCCACTTT.

In this sample, this clonotype is medium-sized. This rearrangement joins TRBV9 to TRBJ2-1; 9 positions agree with TRBD1. Trimming took 0 bases from V and 7 from J; bases not matched to a gene: 5. The length of the CDR3 is 15 residues. CDR1 is SGDLS and CDR2 is YYNGEE in the germline V gene. The DNA for the CDR3 is TGTGCCAGCAGCGTAGAGGGACAGGGAAGGAATGAGCAGTTCTTC. Protein sequence: CASSVEGQGRNEQFF. Full variable domain (remainder filled in from reference TRBV9 and TRBJ2-1): DSGVTQTPKHLITATGQRVTLRCSPRSGDLSVYWYQQSLDQGLQFLIQYYNGEERAKGNILERFSAQQFPDLHSELNLSSLELGDSALYFCASSVEGQGRNEQFFGPGTRLTVL.

The chain recombines TRBV13 with TRBJ1-3; weak D call: TRBD1 (5 bases). Germline V gene data show CDR1 as PRHDT and CDR2 as FYEKMQ (reference sequence). V shed 7 bases and J shed 1 base, with 11 bases lying between them. The CDR3 extends over 14 amino acids. The CDR3 is CASTLEGSGNTIYF. Here the CDR3 DNA reads TGTGCCAGCACCTTGGAGGGGTCTGGAAACACCATATATTTT.

Points on this clonotype: A read error may explain this, as a much larger clone is one base away. The rearrangement links TRBV21-1 to TRBJ2-4. TRBV21-1 counts as a pseudogene. The CDR3 consists of 11 residues. Here the CDR3 DNA reads TGTGCCAGCAGCAAAGATGACATTCAGTACTTC. As protein: CASSKDDIQYF.

The chain employs TRBV28 and TRBJ2-3; perhaps TRBD2 as D (6 bases). CDR3 length equals 16 residues. From germline, CDR1 is MDHEN and CDR2 SYDVKM. Trimming stripped 4 bases from V and 2 bases from J, with 16 bases between. CDR3 in DNA: TGTGCCAGCAGTTATGGTGGAGGGGTTTTCACAGATACGCAGTATTTT. Translation gives CASSYGGGVFTDTQYF.

The chain uses TRBV5-1 and TRBJ2-3; tentatively, D is TRBD1 (6 bases). CDR1 is SGHRS and CDR2 is YFSETQ in the germline V gene. The V end lost 4 bases, the J end lost 3 bases, and 15 bases lay between the germline ends. The CDR3 totals 15 residues. DNA for the CDR3: TGCGCCAGCAGCACACAGGGTATCGGGACAGATACGCAGTATTTT. Amino acid sequence: CASSTQGIGTDTQYF.

As to this clonotype: A much larger clone differs from this one at a single base, so this may be a read error. The chain combines TRBV5-1 with TRBJ2-1, with TRBD1 as a possible D gene (5 bases). Germline CDR1 is SGHRS and CDR2 is YFSETQ. This CDR3 is built from 13 residues. The CDR3 reads CTSSLATVNEQFF. CDR3 in DNA: TGCACCAGCAGCTTGGCGACAGTGAATGAGCAGTTCTTC.

This clonotype is labeled as medium-sized. The chain is built from TRBV20-1 and TRBJ2-5; 15 bases match TRBD2. CDR3 size: 14 residues. Germline V gene sequence: CDR1 DFQATT, CDR2 SNEGSKA (reference sequence). With 3 bases clipped from V and 12 bases from J, the junction kept 8 bases outside the gene matches. CDR3 loop: CSASRGLAGGPKYF. The CDR3 nucleotides are TGCAGTGCTAGTAGGGGACTAGCGGGGGGACCGAAGTACTTC.

Only a few counts were recorded for this clonotype. The genes are TRBV5-1 and TRBJ2-7, with 8 bases lining up with TRBD1. The CDR3 loop spans 15 amino acids. Germline V CDR1 and CDR2: SGHRS, YFSETQ. V shed 4 bases and J 6 bases; nucleotides not matched to a gene: 12. The CDR3 coding sequence is TGCGCCAGCAGCCAGACAGGGGCCCGAGGGGCCGAGCAGTACTTC. Encoded protein: CASSQTGARGAEQYF. The entire variable domain, with the rest obtained from reference TRBV5-1 and TRBJ2-7, is as follows: KAGVTQTPRYLIKTRGQQVTLSCSPISGHRSVSWYQQTPGQGLQFLFEYFSETQRNKGNFPGRFSGRQFSNSRSEMNVSTLELGDSALYLCASSQTGARGAEQYFGPGTRLTVT.

This rearrangement joins TRBV6-6 to TRBJ1-2; 7 bases agree with TRBD1. This CDR3 is 15 amino acids long. V shed 0 bases and J 5 bases; nucleotides not matched to a gene: 6. Per the germline V gene, CDR1 is MNHNY and CDR2 is SVGAGI (reference sequence). CDR3 sequence reads: CASSYSTGIGYGYTF. In DNA form, the CDR3 reads TGTGCCAGCAGTTACTCGACAGGGATAGGGTATGGCTACACCTTC.

This clonotype was observed a few times. The V gene is TRBV5-1, the J gene TRBJ1-1; perhaps TRBD1 as D (5 bases). This CDR3 contains 16 residues. The ends were cut back, 0 bases at V and 5 bases at J, with 17 bases in the middle. Germline assignment: CDR1 SGHRS and CDR2 YFSETQ. The CDR3 region has the DNA TGCGCCAGCAGCTTGGTAGGGGCGTCAAGGGTTACTGAAGCTTTCTTT. It specifies CASSLVGASRVTEAFF.

This clonotype counts as medium-sized (0.01 to 0.1%). V gene TRBV24-1 combines with J gene TRBJ2-3; D is perhaps TRBD1 or TRBD2 (6 bases each). V lost 2 bases and J lost 2, with 16 bases in between. The CDR3 length is 17 residues. Germline CDR1 reads KGHDR; CDR2 reads SFDVKD. The DNA for the CDR3 is TGTGCCACCAGTGATTGGGGTCCGGGGGCCATCACAGATACGCAGTATTTT. The encoded protein is CATSDWGPGAITDTQYF.

The chain is built from TRBV10-3 and TRBJ1-4; D gene unclear. CDR1 ENHRY and CDR2 SYGVKD come from the germline V gene. Between the trimmed V and J ends, which lost 3 bases and 8 bases, there was a span of 10 bases. The CDR3 has 13 residues. The CDR3 DNA reads as TGTGCCATCAGTGATCCGAATAGAGAAAAACTGTTTTTT. Its translation is CAISDPNREKLFF.

This clonotype is labeled as medium-sized. The rearrangement uses TRBV3-1 and TRBJ1-6; a possible D gene is TRBD1 (6 bases). The CDR3 is 15 amino acids. The ends were cut back, 6 bases at V and 8 bases at J, with 17 bases in the middle. From germline, CDR1 is LGHDT and CDR2 YNNKEL (reference sequence). The CDR3 DNA sequence: TGTGCCAGCAGTCGTACAGGGAGTGGGGATTCACCCCTCCACTTT. Its protein product is CASSRTGSGDSPLHF.

Relative to its sample, this clonotype is medium-sized (0.01 to 0.1%). The rearrangement links TRBV18 to TRBJ2-1; D is unclear. The germline V and J ends were trimmed by 3 bases and 6 bases, with 21 bases remaining between them. The CDR3 runs to 17 residues. The germline V gene has CDR1 KGHSH and CDR2 LQKENI. CDR3 coding DNA: TGTGCCAGCTCACCGGGCACATGGATACTCACCCTCAATGAGCAGTTCTTC. Amino acids: CASSPGTWILTLNEQFF.

By sample share, this clonotype is medium-sized. V and J are TRBV12-3 or TRBV12-4 and TRBJ2-2; the match to TRBD1 covers 8 bases. V lost 4 bases and J lost 4; bases outside the gene matches: 8. CDR3 length: 16 amino acids. This chain's CDR3 is CASSYSRGPGTGELFF. In DNA form, the CDR3 reads TGTGCCAGCAGTTATAGCAGGGGGCCAGGCACCGGGGAGCTGTTTTTT.

This clonotype was seen only a few times. V is TRBV7-2 and J is TRBJ2-5; D gene unclear. The CDR3 is made up of 11 amino acids. Trimming pared 2 bases from V and 5 bases from J, leaving 3 bases between. Germline CDR1 reads SGHTA; CDR2 reads FQGNSA. CDR3 nucleotide sequence: TGTGCCAGCAGCTTACTGGAGACCCAGTACTTC. As protein: CASSLLETQYF.

This clonotype is medium-sized. The chain combines TRBV7-2 with TRBJ2-1; D is ambiguous. V lost 3 bases, J lost 7 bases, and 7 bases lay in between. From germline, CDR1 is SGHTA and CDR2 FQGNSA. CDR3 length equals 12 residues. The chain's CDR3 is CASSFLSNEQFF. CDR3 nucleotide sequence: TGTGCCAGCAGCTTTCTAAGTAATGAGCAGTTCTTC.

By share of the sample, this clonotype is hyperexpanded. V usage is TRBV6-2 or TRBV6-3 and J usage is TRBJ2-1, with D perhaps matching TRBD1 (6 bases). Germline CDR1 is MNHEY and CDR2 is SVGEGT. V lost 5 bases and J lost 5, with 10 bases in between. The CDR3 runs to 13 residues. The CDR3 protein is CASSRTDNNEQFF. The DNA for the CDR3 is TGTGCCAGCAGTCGGACAGACAACAATGAGCAGTTCTTC.